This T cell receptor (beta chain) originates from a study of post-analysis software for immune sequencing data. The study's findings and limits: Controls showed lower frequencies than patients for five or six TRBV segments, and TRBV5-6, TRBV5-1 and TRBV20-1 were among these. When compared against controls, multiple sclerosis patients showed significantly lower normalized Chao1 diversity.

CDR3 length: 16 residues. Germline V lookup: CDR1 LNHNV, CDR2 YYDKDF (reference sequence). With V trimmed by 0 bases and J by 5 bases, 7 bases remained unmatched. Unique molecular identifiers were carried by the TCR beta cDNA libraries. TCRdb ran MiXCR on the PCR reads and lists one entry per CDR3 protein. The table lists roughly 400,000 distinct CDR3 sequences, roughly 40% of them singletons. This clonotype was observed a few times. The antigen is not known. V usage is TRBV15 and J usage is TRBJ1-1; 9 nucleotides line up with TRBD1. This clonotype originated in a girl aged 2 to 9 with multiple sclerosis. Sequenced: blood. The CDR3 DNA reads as TGTGCCACCAGCAGAGAGGCCGGGACAGGGTTTACTGAAGCTTTCTTT. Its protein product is CATSREAGTGFTEAFF.